What follows are 16 T cell receptor beta chains derived from one specimen sequenced in a study of neurological immune-mediated disorders. Described time point: longitudinal time-point 3. TCRdb recomputed calls from the 5' RACE reads with MiXCR, one row per CDR3 protein. The profile covers about 49,000 distinct CDR3 sequences, with roughly 8.4% appearing a single time and 1.9% taken by the ten largest. Sequencing was carried out using PBMCs. The receptor source for this set is a woman aged 40 to 50 in good health.

CDR3 nucleotide sequence: TGCAGTGCTCTCAACGGACGGACCTCCTACAATGAGCAGTTCTTC. This codes for CSALNGRTSYNEQFF. This chain links TRBV20-1 with TRBJ2-1, with D uncertain. The CDR3 has 15 amino acids. The V and J ends lost 5 bases and 0 bases respectively, with 14 bases between them. Germline V gene sequence: CDR1 DFQATT, CDR2 SNEGSKA (reference sequence).

There are many counts of this clonotype. In nucleotides, the CDR3 is TGTGCCAGCAGTTACTCGGGAGTGTACCAAGAGACCCAGTACTTC. It encodes CASSYSGVYQETQYF. This rearrangement joins TRBV6-5 to TRBJ2-5; tentatively, D is TRBD2 (5 bases). There are 15 residues in the CDR3. V was trimmed by 0 bases and J by 0 bases, leaving 8 bases between them. CDR1 MNHEY and CDR2 SVGAGI come from the germline V gene.

In this sample, this clonotype turned up many times. This chain uses TRBV6-5 with TRBJ2-1; TRBD2 matches at 8 bases. CDR1 is MNHEY and CDR2 is SVGAGI in the germline V gene. J was trimmed by 4 bases and V by 4 bases; bases with no gene match: 3. The CDR3 extends over 14 amino acids. Written as DNA, the CDR3 is TGTGCCAGCAGTTCCAGCGGGAGATACAATGAGCAGTTCTTC. It translates to CASSSSGRYNEQFF.

This clonotype was seen ten or more times. The rearrangement links TRBV9 to TRBJ2-1; TRBD2 is a possible D gene (5 bases). This CDR3 has 15 residues. Germline V gene sequence: CDR1 SGDLS, CDR2 YYNGEE. The V and J ends lost 0 bases and 2 bases respectively, with 9 bases between them. As DNA, the CDR3 is TGTGCCAGCAGCGTAGGAGGGAGCACCTACAATGAGCAGTTCTTC. It encodes CASSVGGSTYNEQFF.

This clonotype was found many times. The chain carries TRBV24-1 and TRBJ2-2; the D gene could be TRBD1 or TRBD2 (5 bases each). V was clipped by 7 bases and J by 2 bases, with 13 bases between them. CDR3 size: 15 residues. Germline V gives CDR1 KGHDR, CDR2 SFDVKD. In DNA, the CDR3 is TGTGCCACCAGGAGCCCAGGGACCAACACCGGGGAGCTGTTTTTT. It codes for CATRSPGTNTGELFF.

This clonotype occurred many times. The chain is built from TRBV5-1 and TRBJ2-1; 9 bases match TRBD2. The germline V gene has CDR1 SGHRS and CDR2 YFSETQ. The CDR3 consists of 16 residues. The junction had 8 bases not matched to a gene; V was cut back by 0 bases and J by 7 bases. Written as DNA, the CDR3 is TGCGCCAGCAGCTTGGTGGCGGGGGGGCCGGGGAATGAGCAGTTCTTC. It specifies CASSLVAGGPGNEQFF.

Turning to this clonotype: The germline gene is not matched at one end of the junction; a read error may be the cause. The rearrangement links TRBV20-1 to TRBJ2-1; D might be TRBD2 (5 bases). This CDR3 is built from 17 residues. Germline V lookup: CDR1 DFQATT, CDR2 SNEGSKA (reference sequence). CDR3 amino acids: CCARPWAERTDDWEQFF. The DNA for the CDR3 is TGCTGTGCTAGACCTTGGGCTGAGCGGACCGACGATTGGGAGCAGTTCTTC.

The chain uses TRBV10-3 and TRBJ2-3; D call uncertain. V was cut by 6 bases and J by 1 base, with 11 bases left in between. The CDR3 is 14 amino acids. CDR1 and CDR2 from the germline V gene are ENHRY and SYGVKD. DNA of the CDR3: TGTGCCATCAGAAACGGGTTAGGCACAGATACGCAGTATTTT. This encodes CAIRNGLGTDTQYF.

This clonotype was recorded at least ten times. The rearrangement joins TRBV6-4 to TRBJ1-1; no clear D gene. There are 14 residues in the CDR3. Germline loops: CDR1 MRHNA, CDR2 SNTAGT. The V and J ends lost 3 bases and 4 bases respectively, with 12 bases between them. CDR3 in DNA: TGTGCCAGCAGTGATGCCTTCTGGGGCACTGAAGCTTTCTTT. This gives the protein CASSDAFWGTEAFF.

This clonotype was picked up many times. The J gene is TRBJ1-4, the V gene TRBV12-3 or TRBV12-4, with D possibly TRBD1 on 5 matching bases. Trimming pared 5 bases from V and 2 bases from J, leaving 6 bases between. This CDR3 is 13 amino acids long. CDR3 nucleotides: TGTGCCAGCAGTCGGGGGACTAATGAAAAACTGTTTTTT. The encoded protein is CASSRGTNEKLFF.

This clonotype showed up many times. The chain joins TRBV15 to TRBJ2-3; possibly TRBD1 or TRBD2 for D (5 bases each). Germline lookup yields CDR1 LNHNV and CDR2 YYDKDF (reference sequence). This CDR3 has 15 amino acids. V was shortened by 3 bases and J by 2 bases, with 12 bases between the two germline ends. The CDR3 DNA reads TGTGCCACCAGCAGGGGGGACGGGTTCACAGATACGCAGTATTTT. This sequence encodes CATSRGDGFTDTQYF.

This clonotype was seen repeatedly, ten times or more. V gene TRBV12-3 or TRBV12-4 combines with J gene TRBJ1-2, with D hard to call. Between the trimmed V and J ends, which lost 6 bases and 8 bases, there was a span of 10 bases. CDR3 length: 11 residues. This chain's CDR3 is CASSPERGYTF. CDR3 bases: TGTGCCAGCAGCCCGGAGCGGGGCTACACCTTC.

This clonotype was observed at least ten times. The chain employs TRBV12-3 or TRBV12-4 and TRBJ2-7; 8 bases match TRBD2. V lost 2 bases, J lost 2 bases, and 11 bases stayed unmatched. This CDR3 has 17 residues. The CDR3: CASSLFSGIKGAYEQYF. DNA of the CDR3: TGTGCCAGCAGTTTATTTAGCGGGATAAAGGGGGCCTACGAGCAGTACTTC.

This clonotype was counted ten times or more. The chain uses TRBV7-3 and TRBJ1-1, with TRBD1 as a possible D gene (5 bases). The germline CDR1 and CDR2 sequences are SGHTA and FQGTGA. CDR3 length equals 15 residues. V lost 5 bases and J 5 bases, leaving 18 bases between the germline ends. The CDR3 here is CASSRWDGGETEAFF. The CDR3 nucleotides read TGTGCCAGCAGCAGATGGGACGGCGGAGAGACTGAAGCTTTCTTT.

This clonotype was counted a few times. The CDR3 is CSAVQGTSSYEQYF. The CDR3 DNA sequence: TGCAGTGCTGTACAGGGTACGAGCTCCTACGAGCAGTACTTC. The gene calls are TRBV20-1 and TRBJ2-7; D possibly corresponds to TRBD1 (6 bases). The CDR3 totals 14 residues. Germline V CDR1 and CDR2: DFQATT, SNEGSKA (reference sequence). The V end lost 5 bases, the J end lost 0 bases, and 14 bases lay between the germline ends.

The table lists this clonotype with many counts. The chain employs TRBV6-5 and TRBJ1-1; 8 bases line up with TRBD1. The V segment lost 1 base and the J segment 7 bases; nucleotides outside the gene matches: 8. Germline V gives CDR1 MNHEY, CDR2 SVGAGI. The CDR3 loop spans 15 amino acids. This chain's CDR3 is CASSYWAGGVGEAFF. The CDR3 region has the DNA TGTGCCAGCAGTTACTGGGCAGGGGGCGTCGGTGAAGCTTTCTTT.